Listed here are 16 T cell receptor beta chains from one sample, sequenced in a study of T cell responses to AZD1222 COVID-19 vaccine. The repertoire was sequenced with immunoSEQ multiplex PCR; TCRdb's copy has only in-frame clones and lacks some. Of some 100,000 clones listed, roughly nine tenths were seen once; the top ten hold around 15%. This specimen was peripheral blood, taken on day 0 of AZD1222 vaccination. These receptors were collected from an adult in good health.

The chain uses TRBV27 and TRBJ1-1; TRBD1 is a possible D gene (5 bases). The CDR3 loop spans 17 amino acids. V was shortened by 4 bases and J by 5 bases, with 23 bases between the two germline ends. Germline V gives CDR1 MNHEY, CDR2 SMNVEV (reference sequence). The CDR3 region is CASSSPSVGGDRTEAFF. The DNA of the CDR3 is TGTGCCAGCAGTTCCCCTTCGGTGGGGGGGGATAGAACTGAAGCTTTCTTT.

The rearrangement joins TRBV2 to TRBJ1-2; D is unresolved. V gave up 6 bases and J gave up 8 bases, with 13 bases separating them. The CDR3 consists of 12 residues. The germline V gene encodes CDR1 SNHLY and CDR2 FYNNEI. The CDR3 loop reads CASRQGPGGYTF. The CDR3 DNA follows: TGTGCCAGCAGACAAGGGCCCGGCGGCTACACCTTC.

The chain carries TRBV28 and TRBJ1-2; 8 nucleotides align to TRBD1. This CDR3 is 14 amino acids long. V lost 3 bases, J lost 7 bases, and 7 bases stayed unmatched. Germline V lookup: CDR1 MDHEN, CDR2 SYDVKM. CDR3 coding DNA: TGTGCCAGCAGTTTGGCAGGGGGCATCGTTGGCTACACCTTC. Translated: CASSLAGGIVGYTF.

This clone occurred once. The chain uses TRBV6-1 and TRBJ1-4; D remains ambiguous. V lost 3 bases and J 0 bases, leaving 11 bases between the germline ends. This CDR3 contains 16 residues. In germline, CDR1 is MNHNS, CDR2 SASEGT. CDR3 bases: TGTGCCAGCAGTGACCGCTGGAGCACAACTAATGAAAAACTGTTTTTT. Its translation: CASSDRWSTTNEKLFF.

The chain links TRBV5-1 to TRBJ2-6; 9 bases match TRBD1. J lost 4 bases, V lost 4 bases, and 12 bases had no gene match. Per germline, CDR1 SGHRS and CDR2 YFSETQ. The CDR3 has 18 residues. CDR3 coding DNA: TGCGCCAGCAGCCTCCCCGCGGGGACAGGGTCCGGGGCCAACGTCCTGACTTTC. Its translation: CASSLPAGTGSGANVLTF.

The chain joins TRBV6-5 to TRBJ2-1; D may be TRBD1 (6 bases). Trimming cost V 0 bases and J 7 bases, with 16 bases left between them. The germline CDR1 and CDR2 sequences are MNHEY and SVGAGI. This CDR3 has 16 amino acids. The CDR3 here is CASSYSMRQRGNEQFF. CDR3 bases: TGTGCCAGCAGTTACTCGATGCGGCAGAGGGGGAATGAGCAGTTCTTC.

The rearrangement links TRBV12-3 or TRBV12-4 to TRBJ1-1; no firm D call. CDR3 size: 12 residues. V dropped 7 bases and J dropped 1 base, with 7 bases sitting between them. The CDR3 DNA follows: TGTGCCAGCACCACAGCGAACACTGAAGCTTTCTTT. It is translated as CASTTANTEAFF.

The CDR3 DNA reads TGTGCCAGCTCACTGGGACAGGCGGTCTCTGGAAACACCATATATTTT. Residues: CASSLGQAVSGNTIYF. The V call is TRBV18, the J call TRBJ1-3; TRBD1 matches at 8 bases. The V and J ends lost 4 bases and 0 bases, in that order; junction bases with no gene match: 5. This CDR3 is 16 amino acids long. Looked up from germline, CDR1 is KGHSH and CDR2 is LQKENI. Together with reference TRBV18 and TRBJ1-3, the CDR3 gives the full variable domain: NAGVMQNPRHLVRRRGQEARLRCSPMKGHSHVYWYRQLPEEGLKFMVYLQKENIIDESGMPKERFSAEFPKEGPSILRIQQVVRGDSAAYFCASSLGQAVSGNTIYFGEGSWLTVV.

The chain has TRBV7-9 and TRBJ2-2; 7 bases are shared with TRBD1. The CDR3 has 15 amino acids. The V and J ends lost 6 bases and 4 bases, in that order; junction bases with no gene match: 8. Germline CDR1 reads SEHNR; CDR2 reads FQNEAQ (reference sequence). This chain's CDR3 is CASRDRDRGTGELFF. The CDR3 DNA is TGTGCCAGCAGAGACCGGGACAGAGGCACCGGGGAGCTGTTTTTT. Drawing the rest from reference TRBV7-9 and TRBJ2-2, the complete variable domain is DTGVSQNPRHKITKRGQNVTFRCDPISEHNRLYWYRQTLGQGPEFLTYFQNEAQLEKSRLLSDRFSAERPKGSFSTLEIQRTEQGDSAMYLCASRDRDRGTGELFFGEGSRLTVL.

In DNA, the CDR3 is TGTGCCAGCAGTGGCAGGGTGTCGGTTTTCGGTGGCTACACCTTC. Translation: CASSGRVSVFGGYTF. The genes are TRBV2 and TRBJ1-2, with D possibly matching TRBD1 (5 bases). Germline values: CDR1 SNHLY, CDR2 FYNNEI. The CDR3 loop spans 15 amino acids. The V end was cut by 4 bases, the J end by 7 bases, with 19 bases between.

V gene TRBV5-5 combines with J gene TRBJ2-3, with TRBD1 matching over 11 bases. Germline assignment: CDR1 SGHKS and CDR2 YYEKEE (reference sequence). After removal of 5 bases from V and 2 bases from J, the junction contained 13 bases not matched to a gene. This CDR3 spans 18 amino acids. The CDR3 loop is CASRKHDPGQGVTDTQYF. As DNA, the CDR3 is TGTGCCAGCAGAAAGCACGACCCGGGACAGGGGGTCACAGATACGCAGTATTTT.

This clone occurred once. This chain uses TRBV3-1 (or the pseudogene TRBV3-2) with TRBJ2-2; D is ambiguous. Deletions cut 1 base from V and 0 bases from J, with 9 bases between. The CDR3 spans 16 residues. Germline V gene data show CDR1 as LGHDT and CDR2 as YNNKEL (reference sequence). CDR3 in DNA: TGTGCCAGCAGCCAAGGGATTTCTACGAACACCGGGGAGCTGTTTTTT. Its translation is CASSQGISTNTGELFF.

DNA of the CDR3: TGTGCCAGCAGCTCCGGAGGGAATCAGCCCCAGCATTTT. Translation: CASSSGGNQPQHF. The chain links TRBV7-9 to TRBJ1-5; no clear D gene. The CDR3 loop spans 13 amino acids. V lost 4 bases to trimming and J lost 4 bases, with 8 bases between them. Germline V gene lookup returns CDR1 SEHNR and CDR2 FQNEAQ (reference sequence). Drawing the rest from reference TRBV7-9 and TRBJ1-5, the complete variable domain is DTGVSQNPRHKITKRGQNVTFRCDPISEHNRLYWYRQTLGQGPEFLTYFQNEAQLEKSRLLSDRFSAERPKGSFSTLEIQRTEQGDSAMYLCASSSGGNQPQHFGDGTRLSIL.

The V gene is TRBV11-1, the J gene TRBJ1-1, with D unclear. The ends were cut back, 4 bases at V and 0 bases at J, with 6 bases in the middle. The CDR3 sequence is 13 residues long. Germline V gene data show CDR1 as SGHAT and CDR2 as FQDESV (reference sequence). The CDR3, as DNA: TGTGCCAGCAGCTCCGGGATGAACACTGAAGCTTTCTTT. Translation gives CASSSGMNTEAFF.

The rearrangement joins TRBV7-2 to TRBJ1-2; D not resolved. Looked up from germline, CDR1 is SGHTA and CDR2 is FQGNSA. The V end was cut by 0 bases, the J end by 5 bases, with 7 bases between. The CDR3 is made up of 13 amino acids. Here the CDR3 DNA reads TGTGCCAGCAGCTTAGCTCCCGCTTATGGCTACACCTTC. Protein: CASSLAPAYGYTF.

This clone was counted a few times. The chain is built from TRBV2 and TRBJ1-2; 7 bases align to TRBD1. This CDR3 comprises 14 residues. Germline V CDR1 and CDR2: SNHLY, FYNNEI. V was clipped by 6 bases and J by 0 bases; unmatched bases: 4. For the CDR3, the DNA is TGTGCCAGCAGGGGGACAGTCCCTAACTATGGCTACACCTTC. This translates into CASRGTVPNYGYTF.